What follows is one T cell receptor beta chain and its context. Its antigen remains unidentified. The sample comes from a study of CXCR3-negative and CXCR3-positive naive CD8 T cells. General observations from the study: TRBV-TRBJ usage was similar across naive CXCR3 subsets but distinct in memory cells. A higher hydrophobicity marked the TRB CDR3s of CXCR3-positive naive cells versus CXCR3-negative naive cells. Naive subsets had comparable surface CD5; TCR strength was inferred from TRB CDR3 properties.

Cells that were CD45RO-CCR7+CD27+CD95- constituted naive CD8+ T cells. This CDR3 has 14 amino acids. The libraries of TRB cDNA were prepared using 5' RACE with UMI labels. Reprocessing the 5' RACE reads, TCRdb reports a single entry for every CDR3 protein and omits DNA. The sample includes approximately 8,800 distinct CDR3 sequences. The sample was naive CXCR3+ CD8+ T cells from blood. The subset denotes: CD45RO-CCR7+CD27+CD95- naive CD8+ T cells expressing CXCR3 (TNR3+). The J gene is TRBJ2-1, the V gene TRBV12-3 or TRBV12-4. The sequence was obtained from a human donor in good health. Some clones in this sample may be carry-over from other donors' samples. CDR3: CASSLGSHYNEQFF.